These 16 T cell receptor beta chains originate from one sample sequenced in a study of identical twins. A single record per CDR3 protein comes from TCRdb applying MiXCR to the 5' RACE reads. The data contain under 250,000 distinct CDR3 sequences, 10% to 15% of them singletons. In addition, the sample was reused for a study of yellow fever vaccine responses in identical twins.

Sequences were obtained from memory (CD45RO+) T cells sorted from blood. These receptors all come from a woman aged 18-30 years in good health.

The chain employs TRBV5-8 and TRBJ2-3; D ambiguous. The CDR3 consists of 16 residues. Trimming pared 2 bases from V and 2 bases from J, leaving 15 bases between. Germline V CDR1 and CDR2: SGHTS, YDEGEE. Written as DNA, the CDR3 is TGTGCCAGCAGCTTATATAGGGTGTCTACCACAGATACGCAGTATTTT. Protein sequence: CASSLYRVSTTDTQYF. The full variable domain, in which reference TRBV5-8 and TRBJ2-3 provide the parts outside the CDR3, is EAGVTQSPTHLIKTRGQQATLRCSPISGHTSVYWYQQALGLGLQFLLWYDEGEERNRGNFPPRFSGRQFPNYSSELNVNALELEDSALYLCASSLYRVSTTDTQYFGPGTRLTVL.

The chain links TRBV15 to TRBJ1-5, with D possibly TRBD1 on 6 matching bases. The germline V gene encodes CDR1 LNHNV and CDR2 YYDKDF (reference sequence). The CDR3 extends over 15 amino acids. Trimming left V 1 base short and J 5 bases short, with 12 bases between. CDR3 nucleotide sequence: TGTGCCACCAGCAGAGTTCGGGGGGCGCATCAGCCCCAGCATTTT. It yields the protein CATSRVRGAHQPQHF.

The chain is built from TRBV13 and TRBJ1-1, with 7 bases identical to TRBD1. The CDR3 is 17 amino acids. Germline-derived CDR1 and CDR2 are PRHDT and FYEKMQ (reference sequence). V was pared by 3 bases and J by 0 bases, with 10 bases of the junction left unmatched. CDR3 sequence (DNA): TGTGCCAGCAGCTTTAGGACAGGCCGAGCGGTGAACACTGAAGCTTTCTTT. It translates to CASSFRTGRAVNTEAFF.

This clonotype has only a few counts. This CDR3 is CASSDRGGLTDTQYF. CDR3 DNA sequence: TGTGCCAGCAGTGACCGGGGGGGACTCACAGATACGCAGTATTTT. This rearrangement joins TRBV6-1 to TRBJ2-3; 8 bases fit TRBD2. V dropped 3 bases and J dropped 2; count of bases not matched to a gene: 4. The length of the CDR3 is 15 residues. Germline-derived CDR1 and CDR2 are MNHNS and SASEGT.

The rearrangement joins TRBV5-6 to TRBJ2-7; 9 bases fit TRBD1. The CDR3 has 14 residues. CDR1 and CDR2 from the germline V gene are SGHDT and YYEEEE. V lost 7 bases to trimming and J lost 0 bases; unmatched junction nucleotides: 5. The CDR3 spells CASRGDRDSYEQYF. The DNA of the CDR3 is TGTGCCAGCCGGGGGGACAGGGACTCCTACGAGCAGTACTTC.

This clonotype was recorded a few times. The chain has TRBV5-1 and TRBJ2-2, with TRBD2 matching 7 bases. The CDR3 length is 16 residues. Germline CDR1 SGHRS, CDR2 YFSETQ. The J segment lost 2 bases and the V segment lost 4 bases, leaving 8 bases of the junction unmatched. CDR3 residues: CASSQALAVNTGELFF. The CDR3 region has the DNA TGCGCCAGCAGCCAGGCGCTAGCGGTAAACACCGGGGAGCTGTTTTTT. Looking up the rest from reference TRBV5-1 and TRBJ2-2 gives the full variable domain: KAGVTQTPRYLIKTRGQQVTLSCSPISGHRSVSWYQQTPGQGLQFLFEYFSETQRNKGNFPGRFSGRQFSNSRSEMNVSTLELGDSALYLCASSQALAVNTGELFFGEGSRLTVL.

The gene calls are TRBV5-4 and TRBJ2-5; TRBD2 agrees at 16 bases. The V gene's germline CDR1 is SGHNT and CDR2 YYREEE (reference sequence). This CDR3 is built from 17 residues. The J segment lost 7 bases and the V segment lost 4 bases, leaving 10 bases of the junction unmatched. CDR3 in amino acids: CASSGGTSGGASGTQYF. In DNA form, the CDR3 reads TGTGCCAGCAGCGGCGGGACTAGCGGGGGGGCCTCGGGGACCCAGTACTTC.

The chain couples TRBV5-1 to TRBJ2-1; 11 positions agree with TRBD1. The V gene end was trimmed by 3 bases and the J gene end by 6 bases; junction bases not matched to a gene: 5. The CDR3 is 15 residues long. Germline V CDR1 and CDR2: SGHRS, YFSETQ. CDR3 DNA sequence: TGCGCCAGCAGCTCCCGGGACAGGGGGGTCAATGAGCAGTTCTTC. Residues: CASSSRDRGVNEQFF.

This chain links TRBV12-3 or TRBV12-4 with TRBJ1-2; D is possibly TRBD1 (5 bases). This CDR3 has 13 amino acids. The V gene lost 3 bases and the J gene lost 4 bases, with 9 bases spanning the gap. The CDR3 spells CASSLGTGYGYTF. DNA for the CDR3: TGTGCCAGCAGTTTGGGTACAGGCTATGGCTACACCTTC.

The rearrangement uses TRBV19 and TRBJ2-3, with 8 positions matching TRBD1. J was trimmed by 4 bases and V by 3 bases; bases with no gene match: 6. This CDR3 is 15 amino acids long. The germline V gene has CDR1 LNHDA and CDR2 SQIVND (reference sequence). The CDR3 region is CASSIRGQGADTQYF. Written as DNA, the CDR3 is TGTGCCAGTAGTATTCGAGGACAGGGCGCAGATACGCAGTATTTT.

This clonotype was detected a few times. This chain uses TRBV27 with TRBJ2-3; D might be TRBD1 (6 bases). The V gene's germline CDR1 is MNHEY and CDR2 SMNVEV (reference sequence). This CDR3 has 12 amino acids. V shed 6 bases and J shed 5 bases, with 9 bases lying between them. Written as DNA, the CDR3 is TGTGCCAGCAGCTTACAGGGAGATACGCAGTATTTT. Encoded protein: CASSLQGDTQYF.

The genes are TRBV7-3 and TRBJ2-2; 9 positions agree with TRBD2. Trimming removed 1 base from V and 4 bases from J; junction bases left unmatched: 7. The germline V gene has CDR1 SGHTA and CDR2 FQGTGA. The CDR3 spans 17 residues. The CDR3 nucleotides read TGTGCCAGCAGCTTAAAGGCGGGGGGGCCTGGCACCGGGGAGCTGTTTTTT. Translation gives CASSLKAGGPGTGELFF. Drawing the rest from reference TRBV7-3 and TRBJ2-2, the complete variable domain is GAGVSQTPSNKVTEKGKYVELRCDPISGHTALYWYRQSLGQGPEFLIYFQGTGAADDSGLPNDRFFAVRPEGSVSTLKIQRTERGDSAVYLCASSLKAGGPGTGELFFGEGSRLTVL.

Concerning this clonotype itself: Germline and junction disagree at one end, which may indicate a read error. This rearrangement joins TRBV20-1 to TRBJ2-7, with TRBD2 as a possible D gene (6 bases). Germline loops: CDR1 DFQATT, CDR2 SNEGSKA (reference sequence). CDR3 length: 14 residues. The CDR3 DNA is TGCAGTGCGAGAGGGGTCGGCGGGACCTACGAGCAGTACTTC. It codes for CSARGVGGTYEQYF.

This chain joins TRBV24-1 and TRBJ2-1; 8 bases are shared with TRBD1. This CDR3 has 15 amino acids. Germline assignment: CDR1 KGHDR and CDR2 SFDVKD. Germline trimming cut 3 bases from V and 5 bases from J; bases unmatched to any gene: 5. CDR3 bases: TGTGCCACCAGTGATAACCGGGACAGGAACAATGAGCAGTTCTTC. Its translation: CATSDNRDRNNEQFF.

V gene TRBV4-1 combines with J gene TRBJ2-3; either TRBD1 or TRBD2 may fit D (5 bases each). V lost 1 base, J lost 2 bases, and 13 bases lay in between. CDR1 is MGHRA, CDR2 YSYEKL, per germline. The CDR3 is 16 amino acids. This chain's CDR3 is CASSQASSGPTDTQYF. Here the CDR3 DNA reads TGCGCCAGCAGCCAAGCGAGTTCGGGACCCACAGATACGCAGTATTTT.

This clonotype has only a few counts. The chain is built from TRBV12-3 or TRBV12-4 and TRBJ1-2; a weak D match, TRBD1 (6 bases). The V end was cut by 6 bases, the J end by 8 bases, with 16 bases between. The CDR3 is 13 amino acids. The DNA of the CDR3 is TGTGCCAGCAGCACAGGGTTATCTTCAGGCTACACCTTC. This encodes CASSTGLSSGYTF.